This T cell receptor beta chain was captured in a study of T cells in Graves' hyperthyroidism and ophthalmopathy (dated by TCRdb to the late 2010s). Some background on the complete study: Peripheral blood was sampled at the time of initial diagnosis, prior to any treatment. TCR V-J signatures able to tell the groups apart were searched for in a discovery cohort of 95 to 100 patients, of whom over 40 had Graves' ophthalmopathy and about 55 had stable Graves' hyperthyroidism. Whether ophthalmopathy could be predicted prospectively was tested in an independent validation cohort made up of about 18 hyperthyroidism patients plus 17 patients who later progressed to ophthalmopathy. The 100 or so discovery patients were randomly split 7:3 into training and test sets. In about 6 Graves' hyperthyroidism patients, the study also compared T-cell repertoires from thyroid tissue with T-cell repertoires from blood. Following sampling, methimazole starting at 30 mg daily was given to hyperthyroidism patients, and high-dose intravenous methylprednisolone was given to ophthalmopathy patients. The paper reports TCR Vbeta CDR3 sequencing of about 140 peripheral blood samples: around 45 ophthalmopathy, some 80 hyperthyroidism and around 17 progressor patients. Overall results and qualifications from the work: Most expanded thyroid clonotypes (frequency above 0.001) were also detected in blood, suggesting blood repertoires may reflect thyroid immune responses. In validation, progression to ophthalmopathy was predicted by the model with roughly 71% sensitivity and 72% to 85% specificity, a median of roughly 6 months before onset. Sample size was not statistically predetermined, and investigators were not blinded to group allocation. In cross-validation, a model built on a 13 V-J signature told ophthalmopathy apart from stable hyperthyroidism with under 90% sensitivity and around 83% specificity, and in testing the same model reached 80%/75%.

This clonotype was seen ten or more times. It has no known antigen specificity. It has no much larger one-base neighbor in the sample; base qualities were not kept. Stable Graves' hyperthyroidism was defined as the absence of progression to ophthalmopathy over 18 months of follow-up. Hyperthyroidism patients were newly diagnosed, had a disease duration of under 2 months, and were aged 18 to 65 years. Any patient with an uncontrolled infection, another autoimmune disease, pregnancy or lactation was excluded. Clinical symptoms, serum thyroxine and TRAb, thyroid ultrasound, and orbital computed tomography formed the basis for the diagnoses. PBMCs were isolated from about 9.2 ml of fresh peripheral blood by Ficoll-Paque density gradient centrifugation. Total RNA was extracted using Trizol reagent, and RNA quality was assessed on an Agilent 2100 Bioanalyzer. TCR beta CDR3 regions were amplified from RNA transcripts. A first-round RT-PCR of the TCR CDR3 used the HTBI primer set with the Qiagen OneStep RT-PCR kit. Libraries were constructed in a second round of multiplex PCR, after which size selection and purification were performed. Paired-end sequencing of the libraries was performed with 100 bp reads on an Illumina HiSeq2000. As for how the authors treated the data: SOAPnuke was used to process the raw data, throwing out any read that contained adapters or uncalled bases, had a mean Phred below 15, or lacked an exact constant-primer or identifier match. High-quality paired reads were merged using COPE v1.2.5, and each unique nucleotide sequence was defined as a clonotype. MiTCR v1.1 was used to align the clonotypes against IMGT TRBV, TRBD and TRBJ reference segments. The analysis included only V-J combinations with a frequency above 0.0001, which together covered roughly 99% of the repertoires. The TCS score was defined as the ratio of F50 (clonal expansion) to E x V (chaos), calculated using BLOSUM62-based TCRdist between CDR3 peptides within each V-J. Welch's t-statistics and random forest reduced just over 500 V-J features to roughly 13, which were used in a naive Bayes classifier (R e1071). TCRdb redid the processing of the public reads, applying fastp at Q25 and MiXCR, and retained in-frame beta chains. Every CDR3 protein is listed once, alongside the most common genes and DNA of its rows. The authors' filters were not applied to this entry. The sample table lists 500,000 to 700,000 distinct CDR3 sequences, 16% of them with a count of one. Clones ranked in the top ten supply about 18% of the sample.

Clipping removes 5 bases from V and 2 bases from J, with 13 as the unmatched junction base count. The CDR3 sequence holds 19 residues, the cysteine and phenylalanine included. Left in the record is the CDR3 DNA by itself, 57 bases read in frame from the first base. CDR1 and CDR2, looked up from the germline V gene, are SNHLY and FYNNEI. The TCR was taken from a woman between 18 and 30 years old with Graves' hyperthyroidism. The sample was blood. The chain couples TRBV2 to TRBJ2-3; 13 bases in between match TRBD2. The CDR3 sequence is CASSWGLAGKDTSTDTQYF. At the DNA level, the sequence is TGTGCCAGCAGTTGGGGACTAGCGGGGAAAGATACCTCCACAGATACGCAGTATTTT.